The source of this T cell receptor (beta chain) is a study of regulatory T cells in long-lasting Graves disease. iRepertoire HTBI primers and Arm-PCR of CDR3 regions built TCR beta libraries. Each CDR3 protein is one row after TCRdb ran MiXCR on the multiplex PCR reads. The table lists about 530,000 distinct CDR3 sequences, roughly a sixth of them singletons. Stated time point: newly diagnosed GD, antithyroid drugs for less than 3 months. RNA extracted from PBMCs served as the sequencing template. The CDR3 runs to 16 residues. Trimming took 3 bases from V and 9 from J; bases not matched to a gene: 16. CDR1 is SGHRS, CDR2 YFSETQ, per germline. This clonotype has only a few counts. These data were likewise used in another study, on T cells in Graves' hyperthyroidism and ophthalmopathy.

The sequence derives from a middle-aged woman with Graves disease. The rearrangement links TRBV5-1 to TRBJ2-5; 8 bases align to TRBD2. The source was peripheral blood mononuclear cells (PBMCs), collected at new diagnosis, from a patient treated with antithyroid drugs. Here the CDR3 DNA reads TGCGCCAGCAGCTGGAGAAGGGCGGGGGGCCAGGAGGCCCAGTACTTC. This sequence encodes CASSWRRAGGQEAQYF. Variable domain in full (rest from reference TRBV5-1 and TRBJ2-5): KAGVTQTPRYLIKTRGQQVTLSCSPISGHRSVSWYQQTPGQGLQFLFEYFSETQRNKGNFPGRFSGRQFSNSRSEMNVSTLELGDSALYLCASSWRRAGGQEAQYFGPGTRLLVL.